One and the same sample provided the 29 T cell receptor beta chains below, sequenced in a study of regulatory T cells in long-lasting Graves disease. Libraries of TCR beta came from iRepertoire HTBI primers plus Arm-PCR of CDR3 regions. One entry per CDR3 protein, called by TCRdb with MiXCR from the multiplex PCR reads. This repertoire shows hundreds of thousands of distinct CDR3 sequences, roughly 16% found once; its top ten account for more than 20%. Time point meaning: newly diagnosed GD, antithyroid drugs for less than 3 months. The TCR library was made from RNA that had been extracted from PBMCs in TRIzol. Separately, the same data were catalogued under a study of T cells in Graves' hyperthyroidism and ophthalmopathy.

The material was peripheral blood mononuclear cells (PBMCs), obtained at new diagnosis, from a patient treated with antithyroid drugs. The receptors here all came from a woman aged 40-65 years with Graves disease.

The chain combines TRBV28 with TRBJ2-7; 8 nucleotides match TRBD1. The CDR3 totals 18 residues. Germline V CDR1 and CDR2: MDHEN, SYDVKM. V gave up 5 bases and J gave up 1 base; unmatched junction bases: 16. CDR3: CASSPQGGPRTGSYEQYF. The CDR3 region has the DNA TGTGCCAGCAGTCCGCAGGGGGGACCTCGGACAGGGTCCTACGAGCAGTACTTC.

Only a few counts were recorded for this clonotype. The J gene is TRBJ1-4, the V gene TRBV12-3 or TRBV12-4, with D tentatively TRBD1 (5 bases). This CDR3 is built from 14 residues. The V end was cut by 3 bases, the J end by 8 bases, with 13 bases between. In DNA form, the CDR3 reads TGTGCCAGCAGTTTCGGGGGGTCTGTGGAAAAACTGTTTTTT. This encodes CASSFGGSVEKLFF.

This sequence joins TRBV19 and TRBJ2-2; D might be TRBD1 (6 bases). CDR1 is LNHDA and CDR2 is SQIVND in the germline V gene (reference sequence). There are 14 residues in the CDR3. V was pared by 7 bases and J by 3 bases, with 12 bases between. The CDR3 bases are TGTGCCAGTACCCCGGACAGTTACACCGGGGAGCTGTTTTTT. This translates into CASTPDSYTGELFF.

This clonotype was seen at least ten times. The chain uses TRBV27 and TRBJ2-5; D not certain. CDR3 size: 14 residues. V gave up 9 bases and J gave up 4 bases, with 18 bases separating them. CDR1 and CDR2 from the germline V gene are MNHEY and SMNVEV (reference sequence). This chain's CDR3 is CARVFLVYGETQYF. CDR3 in DNA: TGTGCCAGAGTCTTCCTAGTTTACGGAGAGACCCAGTACTTC.

This clonotype was detected ten times or more. Written as DNA, the CDR3 is TGCAGTGCTATACCCCAGACGGAAAGCACAGATACGCAGTATTTT. It encodes CSAIPQTESTDTQYF. The chain carries TRBV20-1 and TRBJ2-3; D gene unclear. Germline lookup yields CDR1 DFQATT and CDR2 SNEGSKA (reference sequence). CDR3 length equals 15 residues. Trimming left V 4 bases short and J 0 bases short, with 14 bases between.

J is TRBJ1-5 and V is TRBV20-1; no firm D call. Germline V gene lookup returns CDR1 DFQATT and CDR2 SNEGSKA (reference sequence). The germline V and J ends were trimmed by 0 bases and 0 bases, with 9 bases remaining between them. The CDR3 runs to 15 residues. DNA of the CDR3: TGCAGTGCTAGAGATAGGCGTAATAGCAATCAGCCCCAGCATTTT. Its translation is CSARDRRNSNQPQHF.

V and J are TRBV7-8 and TRBJ1-5; no clear D gene. The CDR3 runs to 17 residues. Trimming took 3 bases from V and 7 from J, leaving 22 bases between them. CDR1 is SGHVS and CDR2 is FQNEAQ in the germline V gene. CDR3 nucleotides: TGTGCCAGCAGCTTTTTTTACGGACTTCAGCGAGGACAGCCCCAGCATTTT. This translates into CASSFFYGLQRGQPQHF.

The gene calls are TRBV28 and TRBJ1-4; TRBD1 agrees at 9 bases. The V segment lost 5 bases and the J segment 5 bases; nucleotides outside the gene matches: 6. CDR3 length: 15 residues. Germline loops: CDR1 MDHEN, CDR2 SYDVKM. Here the CDR3 reads CASSPSQGANEKLFF. The CDR3 bases are TGTGCCAGCAGTCCCTCACAGGGGGCGAATGAAAAACTGTTTTTT.

The table lists this clonotype with a few counts. The chain joins TRBV9 to TRBJ1-4, with 9 bases lining up with TRBD1. Germline assignment: CDR1 SGDLS and CDR2 YYNGEE. J was trimmed by 6 bases and V by 4 bases; bases with no gene match: 10. The CDR3 covers 16 residues. The CDR3 bases are TGTGCCAGCAGCCCAAGGGGACAGGGCTTGGATGAAAAACTGTTTTTT. Its translation: CASSPRGQGLDEKLFF.

V gene TRBV28 combines with J gene TRBJ1-6, with D unresolved. Germline V gene sequence: CDR1 MDHEN, CDR2 SYDVKM. CDR3 size: 14 residues. The V and J ends lost 4 bases and 5 bases respectively, with 9 bases between them. The CDR3 coding sequence is TGTGCCAGCAGTTCCGACGGTGATAATTCACCCCTCCACTTT. Its translation is CASSSDGDNSPLHF.

This clonotype was observed at least ten times. V gene TRBV12-3 or TRBV12-4 combines with J gene TRBJ1-1, with D hard to call. This CDR3 spans 15 amino acids. V was cut by 4 bases and J by 0 bases, with 12 bases left in between. Written as DNA, the CDR3 is TGTGCCAGCAGTTCAGACTGGCCAATGAACACTGAAGCTTTCTTT. It yields the protein CASSSDWPMNTEAFF.

This clonotype showed up many times. J is TRBJ2-3 and V is TRBV7-9; weak D call: TRBD1 (5 bases). Trimming took off 3 bases at V and 3 bases at J, with 10 bases between the two ends. The CDR3 consists of 14 residues. Germline lookup yields CDR1 SEHNR and CDR2 FQNEAQ (reference sequence). The CDR3: CASSFLRATDTQYF. CDR3 in DNA: TGTGCCAGCAGCTTTCTCAGGGCTACAGATACGCAGTATTTT.

This clonotype was detected many times. The chain joins TRBV28 to TRBJ2-5, with TRBD2 matching over 8 bases. CDR3 size: 16 residues. From germline, CDR1 is MDHEN and CDR2 SYDVKM. Trimming at V came to 3 bases and at J to 2 bases, leaving 8 bases not matched to a gene. CDR3 residues: CASSFLGSGAQETQYF. The CDR3 coding sequence is TGTGCCAGCAGTTTTCTGGGTAGCGGGGCTCAAGAGACCCAGTACTTC.

This clonotype has more than one count but fewer than ten. The chain combines TRBV19 with TRBJ2-2; TRBD2 aligns across 7 bases. The CDR3 is 14 residues long. V shed 3 bases and J 2 bases; nucleotides not matched to a gene: 0. Germline V CDR1 and CDR2: LNHDA, SQIVND (reference sequence). The CDR3 reads CASSMGLNTGELFF. The CDR3 DNA reads as TGTGCCAGTAGTATGGGACTAAACACCGGGGAGCTGTTTTTT.

This clonotype was recorded at least ten times. The CDR3: CASSDRGNTGELFF. DNA for the CDR3: TGCGCCAGCAGTGACAGGGGTAACACCGGGGAGCTGTTTTTT. V is TRBV4-1 and J is TRBJ2-2; 8 bases line up with TRBD1. From germline, CDR1 is MGHRA and CDR2 YSYEKL. The CDR3 is made up of 14 amino acids. Trimming cost V 6 bases and J 2 bases; bases outside gene matches: 2.

This clonotype showed up just a few times. The chain couples TRBV12-3 or TRBV12-4 to TRBJ1-2, with a weak D call TRBD1 (5 bases). The CDR3 sequence is 15 residues long. Trimming shortened V by 7 bases and J by 8 bases, and 23 bases separated the two germline ends. The CDR3 DNA is TGTGCCAGCACCCCCTCTCCTCTCAGGGCCAGGGGCTACACCTTC. It encodes CASTPSPLRARGYTF.

This clonotype was seen a handful of times. The V gene is TRBV20-1, the J gene TRBJ2-5, with no clear D. CDR3 length: 13 residues. The germline gives CDR1 DFQATT, CDR2 SNEGSKA (reference sequence). V lost 0 bases to trimming and J lost 5 bases, with 10 bases between them. The CDR3 coding sequence is TGCAGTGCTAGAGATTCTCTGGGGGAGACCCAGTACTTC. It translates to CSARDSLGETQYF.

There are a few counts of this clonotype. The genes are TRBV5-6 and TRBJ1-6; a possible D gene is TRBD1 (5 bases). CDR1 and CDR2 (germline): SGHDT, YYEEEE. This CDR3 has 17 residues. V was clipped by 5 bases and J by 7 bases, with 22 bases between them. As DNA, the CDR3 is TGTGCCAGCAGTTCCAGTCTCCTCGGGGCTTGGAATTCACCCCTCCACTTT. Translation gives CASSSSLLGAWNSPLHF.

As regards this clonotype: A read error may be the cause here, since a much bigger clone is one base away. J is TRBJ2-5 and V is TRBV7-9; D is unclear. V was cut by 8 bases and J by 11 bases, with 18 bases left in between. Germline CDR1 is SEHNR and CDR2 is FQNEAQ (reference sequence). This CDR3 is built from 12 residues. The DNA of the CDR3 is TGTGCCAGCGGGCGCAAAAACAATGAGCAGTACTTC. Its translation is CASGRKNNEQYF. Full variable domain (outside the CDR3, taken from reference TRBV7-9 and TRBJ2-5): DTGVSQNPRHKITKRGQNVTFRCDPISEHNRLYWYRQTLGQGPEFLTYFQNEAQLEKSRLLSDRFSAERPKGSFSTLEIQRTEQGDSAMYLCASGRKNNEQYFGPGTRLLVL.

V and J are TRBV11-2 and TRBJ2-5, with 7 bases fitting TRBD1. V lost 4 bases, J lost 2 bases, and 7 bases stayed unmatched. Germline CDR1 and CDR2: SGHAT and FQNNGV. The CDR3 loop spans 15 amino acids. The chain's CDR3 is CASSSVRRGQETQYF. The DNA for the CDR3 is TGTGCCAGCAGCTCCGTACGCAGGGGGCAAGAGACCCAGTACTTC.

This clonotype has more than one count but fewer than ten. This chain joins TRBV5-1 and TRBJ1-1, with D possibly TRBD1 on 5 matching bases. Germline V gene data show CDR1 as SGHRS and CDR2 as YFSETQ. Trimming cost V 8 bases and J 4 bases, with 18 bases left between them. The CDR3 length is 14 residues. The CDR3 DNA reads TGCGCCAGACGGAGGGGCTACGGGCGCACTGAAGCTTTCTTT. This gives the protein CARRRGYGRTEAFF.

The sample holds a few counts of this clonotype. The chain combines TRBV2 with TRBJ2-5, with 9 bases fitting TRBD1. Germline CDR1 reads SNHLY; CDR2 reads FYNNEI. Germline trimming cut 4 bases from V and 3 bases from J; bases unmatched to any gene: 6. This CDR3 region has 15 residues. The CDR3 nucleotides read TGTGCCAGCAGTGTCCCGACAGGGGGAAAAGAGACCCAGTACTTC. Its protein is CASSVPTGGKETQYF.

This clonotype was counted between two and nine times. The chain couples TRBV11-1 to TRBJ2-1, with D perhaps assigned TRBD1 or TRBD2 (5 bases each). The length of the CDR3 is 16 residues. Germline CDR1 SGHAT, CDR2 FQDESV (reference sequence). With 1 base removed from V and 7 bases from J, the gap between germline ends came to 17 bases. Here the CDR3 reads CASSLGRGATVNEQFF. Here the CDR3 DNA reads TGTGCCAGCAGCTTAGGGAGAGGGGCCACCGTGAATGAGCAGTTCTTC. Together with reference TRBV11-1 and TRBJ2-1, the CDR3 gives the full variable domain: EAEVAQSPRYKITEKSQAVAFWCDPISGHATLYWYRQILGQGPELLVQFQDESVVDDSQLPKDRFSAERLKGVDSTLKIQPAELGDSAMYLCASSLGRGATVNEQFFGPGTRLTVL.

This chain connects TRBV7-2 to TRBJ1-3, with D perhaps matching TRBD1 (5 bases). The CDR3 covers 19 residues. V lost 2 bases and J 0 bases, leaving 20 bases between the germline ends. Germline V CDR1 and CDR2: SGHTA, FQGNSA. The CDR3: CASSLKTYTKGDSGNTIYF. In nucleotides, the CDR3 is TGTGCCAGCAGCTTAAAGACCTATACGAAAGGGGACTCTGGAAACACCATATATTTT.

This clonotype was seen ten or more times. The chain has TRBV7-2 and TRBJ2-1; no firm D call. The germline CDR1 and CDR2 sequences are SGHTA and FQGNSA. The length of the CDR3 is 13 residues. Between the trimmed V and J ends, which lost 3 bases and 7 bases, there was a span of 10 bases. CDR3 amino acids: CASSFPMGNEQFF. CDR3 nucleotides: TGTGCCAGCAGCTTCCCCATGGGGAATGAGCAGTTCTTC.

This clonotype was seen repeatedly, ten times or more. The J gene is TRBJ2-1, the V gene TRBV20-1; D call uncertain. The CDR3 totals 19 residues. V lost 1 base, J lost 6 bases, and 28 bases lay in between. Germline assignment: CDR1 DFQATT and CDR2 SNEGSKA (reference sequence). The CDR3 bases are TGCAGTGCTAGAGCCTTTGTTGGAGTAGCTTTAAGGTTACGCAATGAGCAGTTCTTC. Translated, it gives CSARAFVGVALRLRNEQFF.

This chain links TRBV20-1 with TRBJ2-1, with D possibly being TRBD1 (6 bases). The germline V and J ends were trimmed by 0 bases and 2 bases, with 14 bases remaining between them. The CDR3 sequence is 16 residues long. Germline CDR1 DFQATT, CDR2 SNEGSKA (reference sequence). For the CDR3, the DNA is TGCAGTGCTAGAGAGGAAGACAGGCCCACCTACAATGAGCAGTTCTTC. Amino acids: CSAREEDRPTYNEQFF.

This clonotype was seen ten or more times. This rearrangement joins TRBV6-1 to TRBJ2-7; weak D call: TRBD1 (5 bases). The CDR3 is made up of 14 amino acids. V dropped 5 bases and J dropped 3 bases, with 14 bases sitting between them. CDR1 and CDR2 from the germline V gene are MNHNS and SASEGT. CDR3 region: CASSLQGLDYEQYF. The DNA of the CDR3 is TGTGCCAGCAGTCTTCAGGGTCTGGACTACGAGCAGTACTTC.

The genes are TRBV2 and TRBJ2-7; 7 positions match TRBD1. Near its end, the DNA agrees better with TRBJ2-6, so the J call may be wrong. From germline, CDR1 is SNHLY and CDR2 FYNNEI. The CDR3 loop spans 16 amino acids. The CDR3 sequence is CASRGQTRSGANVLTF. The CDR3 region has the DNA TGTGCCAGCAGGGGACAGACCCGCTCTGGGGCCAACGTCCTGACTTTC.